Listed here are 17 T cell receptor beta chains from one sample, sequenced in a study of cytomegalovirus exposure and HLA in healthy donors. The PCR used 60 Vbeta and 13 Jbeta primers. TCRdb's copy holds only in-frame clones and misses some; the assay was immunoSEQ multiplex PCR. The sample carries under 200,000 clones, roughly 87% recorded once. Material: PBMCs. These receptors came from a woman in her forties or fifties in good health and CMV-seronegative.

The V and J genes are TRBV5-4 and TRBJ1-1; TRBD1 matches at 8 bases. Germline values: CDR1 SGHNT, CDR2 YYREEE (reference sequence). Trimming at V came to 0 bases and at J to 0 bases, leaving 4 bases not matched to a gene. There are 16 residues in the CDR3. CDR3 in amino acids: CASSLGTGTMNTEAFF. The CDR3, as DNA: TGTGCCAGCAGCTTGGGGACAGGGACCATGAACACTGAAGCTTTCTTT.

The CDR3 DNA follows: TGTGCCAGCAGCTTAGGGACAGGGACAGAAAAACTGTTTTTT. It encodes CASSLGTGTEKLFF. The rearrangement links TRBV13 to TRBJ1-4; 7 bases fit TRBD1. The trim removed 0 bases at V and 8 bases at J, leaving 3 bases unmatched. Germline V lookup: CDR1 PRHDT, CDR2 FYEKMQ (reference sequence). The CDR3 runs to 14 residues.

The gene calls are TRBV5-1 and TRBJ2-1; 7 bases fit TRBD2. V gave up 4 bases and J gave up 0 bases; unmatched junction bases: 4. This CDR3 has 15 residues. Germline V gene lookup returns CDR1 SGHRS and CDR2 YFSETQ. CDR3 sequence: CASSPLADSYNEQFF. The DNA of the CDR3 is TGCGCCAGCAGCCCCCTAGCGGACTCCTACAATGAGCAGTTCTTC.

This clone was counted only a few times. The chain has TRBV5-6 and TRBJ1-5; a weak D match, TRBD1 (6 bases). V was cut by 4 bases and J by 4 bases, with 12 bases left in between. The length of the CDR3 is 14 residues. The V gene's germline CDR1 is SGHDT and CDR2 YYEEEE. The CDR3 here is CASSDSGENQPQHF. The DNA of the CDR3 is TGTGCCAGCAGCGATTCAGGGGAAAATCAGCCCCAGCATTTT.

This clone was picked up a small number of times. The rearrangement uses TRBV7-3 and TRBJ2-3; 8 positions agree with TRBD2. V was pared by 5 bases and J by 2 bases, with 9 bases of the junction left unmatched. Germline loops: CDR1 SGHTA, CDR2 FQGTGA. This CDR3 comprises 16 residues. In nucleotides, the CDR3 is TGTGCCAGCAGCCCGGGGGGGGGACACCCCACAGATACGCAGTATTTT. Its protein product is CASSPGGGHPTDTQYF.

The rearrangement joins TRBV19 to TRBJ2-7; 7 bases line up with TRBD2. The J segment lost 4 bases and the V segment lost 5 bases, leaving 5 bases of the junction unmatched. The CDR3 loop spans 13 amino acids. Germline-derived CDR1 and CDR2 are LNHDA and SQIVND (reference sequence). In nucleotides, the CDR3 is TGTGCCAGTAGTTCCTTAGCGGGTTACGAGCAGTACTTC. Its protein is CASSSLAGYEQYF.

V usage is TRBV9 and J usage is TRBJ1-2; TRBD1 matches at 8 bases. Germline loops: CDR1 SGDLS, CDR2 YYNGEE. There are 13 residues in the CDR3. V was clipped by 4 bases and J by 8 bases; unmatched bases: 7. The CDR3 spells CASSSGTGEGYTF. The CDR3 DNA follows: TGTGCCAGCAGCTCCGGGACAGGTGAAGGCTACACCTTC.

The chain couples TRBV28 to TRBJ2-1, with 11 bases aligning to TRBD2. The CDR3 runs 13 residues. The junction had 5 bases not matched to a gene; V was cut back by 9 bases and J by 7 bases. In germline, CDR1 is MDHEN, CDR2 SYDVKM. CDR3 nucleotides: TGTGCCAGTAGCGGGGGGGCATTAAATGAGCAGTTCTTC. Its translation: CASSGGALNEQFF.

To note about this clone: Within the sample, other DNA sequences also encode this same CDR3. CDR3 protein: CASSMLMGQGSYEQYF. CDR3 nucleotides: TGTGCCAGTAGTATGCTGATGGGACAGGGCTCCTACGAGCAGTACTTC. The gene calls are TRBV19 and TRBJ2-7, with 9 nucleotides matching TRBD1. J gave up 0 bases and V 3 bases, and 6 bases lay outside the gene matches. The germline CDR1 and CDR2 sequences are LNHDA and SQIVND (reference sequence). This CDR3 has 16 amino acids.

The chain couples TRBV7-9 to TRBJ1-6; 7 bases align to TRBD1. With V trimmed by 4 bases and J by 7 bases, 7 bases remained unmatched. The CDR3 covers 15 residues. CDR1 and CDR2 from the germline V gene are SEHNR and FQNEAQ (reference sequence). CDR3 nucleotides: TGTGCCAGCAGCTGGACCCGGGACAGAAATTCACCCCTCCACTTT. Residues: CASSWTRDRNSPLHF.

The J gene is TRBJ2-1, the V gene TRBV7-2, with 10 bases that match TRBD2. V trimming: 5 bases; J trimming: 2 bases; junction bases outside the gene matches: 3. This CDR3 is built from 15 residues. CDR1 and CDR2 (germline): SGHTA, FQGNSA. DNA for the CDR3: TGTGCCAGCAGCCCTAGCGGGAGCACCTACAATGAGCAGTTCTTC. Translating gives CASSPSGSTYNEQFF.

The V call is TRBV5-6, the J call TRBJ1-2; the D gene is possibly TRBD1 (5 bases). In germline, CDR1 is SGHDT, CDR2 YYEEEE. The CDR3 totals 15 residues. Deletions cut 3 bases from V and 2 bases from J, with 14 bases between. DNA of the CDR3: TGTGCCAGCAGCTCCCCGTGGGGGGGAAACTATGGCTACACCTTC. This encodes CASSSPWGGNYGYTF.

The chain has TRBV6-5 and TRBJ1-2, with unresolved D. The CDR3 loop spans 13 amino acids. V was clipped by 3 bases and J by 7 bases, with 12 bases between them. Per the germline V gene, CDR1 is MNHEY and CDR2 is SVGAGI. The CDR3: CASSYEIVSGYTF. CDR3 nucleotide sequence: TGTGCCAGCAGTTATGAAATCGTTAGTGGCTACACCTTC.

The V gene is TRBV5-4, the J gene TRBJ2-3; D is possibly TRBD2 (5 bases). V was shortened by 6 bases and J by 6 bases, with 17 bases between the two germline ends. The germline V gene encodes CDR1 SGHNT and CDR2 YYREEE (reference sequence). The CDR3 runs 14 residues. DNA for the CDR3: TGTGCCAGCACAACGGGGTACTTGGGGGATACGCAGTATTTT. This gives the protein CASTTGYLGDTQYF.

The chain is built from TRBV7-6 and TRBJ2-7, with 8 bases identical to TRBD2. Germline V gene lookup returns CDR1 SGHVS and CDR2 FNYEAQ. This CDR3 has 14 residues. The V and J ends lost 1 base and 6 bases, in that order; junction bases with no gene match: 5. This CDR3 is CASSLGGGHGEQYF. CDR3 nucleotides: TGTGCCAGCAGCTTAGGCGGGGGGCATGGCGAGCAGTACTTC.

This clone was counted a few times. V gene TRBV7-2 combines with J gene TRBJ2-5; the match to TRBD2 covers 10 bases. The germline gives CDR1 SGHTA, CDR2 FQGNSA. The J segment lost 2 bases and the V segment lost 2 bases, leaving 2 bases of the junction unmatched. The CDR3 has 15 amino acids. CDR3 bases: TGTGCCAGCAGCTTATTACTAGCGGGGCAAGAGACCCAGTACTTC. Translation gives CASSLLLAGQETQYF.

The genes are TRBV12-1 and TRBJ2-1; no check of the table's D call, TRBD1, against the DNA was made. TRBV12-1 is designated a pseudogene. The CDR3 covers 15 residues. The CDR3 DNA reads as TGTGCCTTAACCCGCACCAGGGGCTCCTACAATGAGCAGTTCTTC. Its translation is CALTRTRGSYNEQFF.